This is a list of T cell receptor beta chains from one sample in a study of vaccination effects on CD4 cells after COVID-19. These receptors are not linked to any known antigen. This table comes from immunoSEQ multiplex PCR, and its TCRdb copy is limited to in-frame clones, with some not included. Here the sample spans under 70,000 clones, less than 80% being singletons. Specimen: CD4+ T cells from PBMCs cultured with HCoV-OC43 spike peptides, collected before COVID-19 vaccination. The receptors originated from a human donor who received a COVID-19 vaccine. Both conserved end residues are trimmed from each CDR3. The order of the fields is J gene, CDR3 length, V gene, CDR3 protein.

TRBJ1-1,11,TRBV19,ASSTQLNTEAF
TRBJ2-3,15,TRBV5-1,ASSLTSNRGSVDTQY
TRBJ1-2,10,TRBV28,ASSSQGRGYT
TRBJ1-6,13,TRBV19,ASSIGDRDNSPLH
TRBJ2-1,12,TRBV24-1,ATSDSVTRDEQF
TRBJ2-1,14,TRBV20-1,SASRAGANSYNEQF
TRBJ2-3,13,TRBV7-2,ASSLGIYSTDTQY
TRBJ2-3,15,TRBV12-5,ASGLARTSGSTDTQY
TRBJ1-1,12,TRBV5-1,ASSSQGAGGEAF
TRBJ2-1,15,TRBV9,ASSPILGQAVPYEQF
TRBJ2-3,14,TRBV11-2,ASSFDKTRITDTQY
TRBJ1-5,12,TRBV6-5,ASRTGDSNQPQH
TRBJ2-3,14,TRBV5-1,ASSSPRGASTDTQY
TRBJ1-2,10,TRBV3-1/TRBV3-2,ASSLGQTFYT
TRBJ2-5,9,TRBV6-5,ATASGPHEY
TRBJ1-4,13,TRBV19,ASSIWEPTNEKLF
TRBJ2-6,13,TRBV9,ASSVTGAGANVLT
TRBJ2-1,11,TRBV7-3,ASSLNTYNEQF
TRBJ2-1,12,TRBV11-2,ASSLVYRDNEQF
TRBJ2-6,14,TRBV6-6,ASSSYDRAGANVLT